A single sample gave rise to the 8 T cell receptor beta chains below, sequenced in a study of post-analysis software for immune sequencing data. General study points: TRBV segments more frequent in patients than in controls numbered several and included TRBV5-6, TRBV5-1 and TRBV20-1.

For these receptors, no antigen is known. Included in the TCR beta cDNA libraries were unique molecular identifiers. TCRdb fed the PCR reads into MiXCR, producing one record per CDR3 protein. The table records about 820,000 distinct CDR3 sequences, approximately 57% of them present only once. The material sequenced was blood. Receptors originate from a girl aged 10 to 17 with multiple sclerosis.

At least ten counts were recorded for this clonotype. This rearrangement joins TRBV29-1 to TRBJ2-5, with D possibly matching TRBD2 (5 bases). Germline V gene lookup returns CDR1 SQVTM and CDR2 ANQGSEA. The length of the CDR3 is 12 residues. V lost 8 bases, J lost 3 bases, and 13 bases lay in between. CDR3 sequence reads: CSTTPGKETQYF. CDR3 nucleotide sequence: TGCAGCACCACCCCGGGAAAAGAGACCCAGTACTTC.

The V and J genes are TRBV15 and TRBJ2-3; no reliable D call. Germline V lookup: CDR1 LNHNV, CDR2 YYDKDF (reference sequence). The V end lost 2 bases, the J end lost 6 bases, and 6 bases lay between the germline ends. The length of the CDR3 is 12 residues. The CDR3 region is CATSRLRDTQYF. The DNA of the CDR3 is TGTGCCACCAGCAGACTCCGGGATACGCAGTATTTT.

The rearrangement joins TRBV28 to TRBJ1-1; D possibly corresponds to TRBD1 (5 bases). The germline V gene has CDR1 MDHEN and CDR2 SYDVKM. This CDR3 comprises 13 residues. V was cut by 7 bases and J by 5 bases, with 14 bases left in between. The CDR3 spells CASIWGVRTEAFF. The CDR3 DNA reads TGTGCCAGCATCTGGGGGGTGCGAACTGAAGCTTTCTTT.

The chain recombines TRBV6-1 with TRBJ2-4; 7 bases line up with TRBD1. The assigned J gene may be wrong: the sequence end matches TRBJ2-7 better. The CDR3 totals 14 residues. Germline lookup yields CDR1 MNHNS and CDR2 SASEGT. CDR3 DNA sequence: TGTGCCAGCGGGGGACAGAGCAACTCCTACGAGCAGTACTTC. It translates to CASGGQSNSYEQYF.

This clonotype was seen more than once but under ten times. The gene calls are TRBV13 and TRBJ2-5, with D perhaps TRBD1 (6 bases). The germline V gene encodes CDR1 PRHDT and CDR2 FYEKMQ (reference sequence). V lost 2 bases, J lost 7 bases, and 23 bases lay in between. CDR3 length: 17 residues. The CDR3 region has the DNA TGTGCCAGCAGCTTACAGGGGAGTCGGGCCTTCGAAGGGACCCAGTACTTC. Amino acid sequence: CASSLQGSRAFEGTQYF.

V and J are TRBV28 and TRBJ2-1, with 7 bases aligning to TRBD1. V dropped 5 bases and J dropped 6; count of bases not matched to a gene: 10. Germline CDR1 reads MDHEN; CDR2 reads SYDVKM. The CDR3 runs to 15 residues. The CDR3 spells CASSPRLQGINEQFF. The CDR3 DNA sequence: TGTGCCAGCAGTCCCCGCCTACAGGGGATCAATGAGCAGTTCTTC.

This clonotype was seen only once. The chain combines TRBV6-7 with TRBJ1-6, with 8 bases fitting TRBD1. TRBV6-7 is placed among ORFs of uncertain function. Losses at the gene ends were 0 bases for V and 0 bases for J; bases not matched to a gene: 13. The CDR3 runs to 21 residues. CDR3: CASSYSIPKHRGSSYNSPLHF. The CDR3 DNA is TGTGCCAGCAGTTACTCGATCCCTAAACACAGGGGGAGCTCCTATAATTCACCCCTCCACTTT.

This clonotype was seen a few times. V usage is TRBV29-1 and J usage is TRBJ1-1; tentative D call: TRBD1 (6 bases). The CDR3 sequence is 14 residues long. Germline CDR1 SQVTM, CDR2 ANQGSEA. Trimming stripped 2 bases from V and 5 bases from J, with 15 bases between. CDR3 coding DNA: TGCAGCGTTGAAACCCCAACAGGGTTAACTGAAGCTTTCTTT. Amino acid sequence: CSVETPTGLTEAFF.